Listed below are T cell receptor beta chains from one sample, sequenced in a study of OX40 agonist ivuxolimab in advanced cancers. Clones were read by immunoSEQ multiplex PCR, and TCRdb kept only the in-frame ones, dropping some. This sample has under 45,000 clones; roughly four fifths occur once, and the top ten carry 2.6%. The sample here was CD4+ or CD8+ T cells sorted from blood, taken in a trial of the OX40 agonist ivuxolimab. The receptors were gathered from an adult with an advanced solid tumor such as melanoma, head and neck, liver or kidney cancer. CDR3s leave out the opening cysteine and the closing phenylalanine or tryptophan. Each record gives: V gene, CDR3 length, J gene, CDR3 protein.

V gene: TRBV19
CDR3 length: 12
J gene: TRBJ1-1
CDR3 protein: ASSPEQGATEAF

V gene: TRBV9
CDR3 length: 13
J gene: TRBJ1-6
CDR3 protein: ASSLDSHHNSPLH

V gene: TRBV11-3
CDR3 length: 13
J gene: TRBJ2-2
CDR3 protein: ASSGGRADTGELF

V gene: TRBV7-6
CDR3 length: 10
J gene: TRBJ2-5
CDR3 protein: ASSSGGETQY

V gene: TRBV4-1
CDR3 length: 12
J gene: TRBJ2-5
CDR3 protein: ASSQADGGETQY

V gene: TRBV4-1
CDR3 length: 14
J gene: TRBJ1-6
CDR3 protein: ASSESGSSYNSPLH

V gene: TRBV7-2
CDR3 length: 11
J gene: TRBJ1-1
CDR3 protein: ASSSQGNTEAF

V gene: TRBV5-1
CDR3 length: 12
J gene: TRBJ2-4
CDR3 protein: ASSLGGLKNIQY

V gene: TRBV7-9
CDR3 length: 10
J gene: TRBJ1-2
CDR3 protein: ASSFNRAGYT

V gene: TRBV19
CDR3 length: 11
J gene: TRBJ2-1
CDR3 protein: ASRGRGYNEQF

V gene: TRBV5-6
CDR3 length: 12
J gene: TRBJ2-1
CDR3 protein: ASSTQDSRNEQF

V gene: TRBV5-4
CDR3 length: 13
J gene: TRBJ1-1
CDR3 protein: ASSGVPQGYTEAF

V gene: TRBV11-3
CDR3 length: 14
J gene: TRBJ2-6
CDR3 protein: ASSPTGSSGANVLT

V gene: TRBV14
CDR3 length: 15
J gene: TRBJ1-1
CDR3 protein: ASSSQGRGTGNTEAF

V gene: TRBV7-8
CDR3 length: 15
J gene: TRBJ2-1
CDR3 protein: ASSLREASFGYNEQF

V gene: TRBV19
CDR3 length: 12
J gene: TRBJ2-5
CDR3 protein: ASSTRSGQETQY

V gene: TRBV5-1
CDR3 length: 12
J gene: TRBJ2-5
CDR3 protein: ASRSQGAQETQY

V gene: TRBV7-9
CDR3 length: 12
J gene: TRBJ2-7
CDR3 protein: ASSLVTFPYEQY

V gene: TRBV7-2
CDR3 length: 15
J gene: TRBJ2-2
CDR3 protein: ASSRPGRVSNTGELF

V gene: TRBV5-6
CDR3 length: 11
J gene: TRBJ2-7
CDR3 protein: ASSWTPGYEQY

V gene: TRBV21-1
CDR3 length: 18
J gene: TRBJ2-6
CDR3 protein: ASSKGPRGRTDSGANVLT

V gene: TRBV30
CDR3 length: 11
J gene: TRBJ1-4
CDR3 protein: AWSAGVGEKLF

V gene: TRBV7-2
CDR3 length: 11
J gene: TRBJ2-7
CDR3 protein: ASSSRSSYEQY

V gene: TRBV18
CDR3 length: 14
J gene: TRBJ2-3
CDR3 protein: ASSSPGGSPTDTQY

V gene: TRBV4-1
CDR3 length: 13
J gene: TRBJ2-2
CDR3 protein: ASSREPTNTGELF

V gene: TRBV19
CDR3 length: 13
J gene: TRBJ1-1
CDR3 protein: ASSPHRDPNTEAF

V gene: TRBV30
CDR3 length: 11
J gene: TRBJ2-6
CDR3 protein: AWGQTSANVLT

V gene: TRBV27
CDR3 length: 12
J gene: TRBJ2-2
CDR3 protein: ASSFSGGGGELF

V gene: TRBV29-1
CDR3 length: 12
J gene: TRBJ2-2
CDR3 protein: SVVASRVAGELF

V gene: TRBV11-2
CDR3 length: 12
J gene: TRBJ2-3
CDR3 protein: ASSLGTSVDTQY

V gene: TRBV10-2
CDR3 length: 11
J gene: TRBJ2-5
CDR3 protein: ASSTYAQETQY

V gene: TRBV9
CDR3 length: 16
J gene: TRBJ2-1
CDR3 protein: ASSVEDGRIGSYNEQF

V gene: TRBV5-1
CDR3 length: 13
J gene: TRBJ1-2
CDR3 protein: ASKTGQDRDYGYT

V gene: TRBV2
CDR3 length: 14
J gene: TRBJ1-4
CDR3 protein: ASQKGPRATNEKLF

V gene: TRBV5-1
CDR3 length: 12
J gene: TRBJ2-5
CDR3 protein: ASSPGAGQETQY

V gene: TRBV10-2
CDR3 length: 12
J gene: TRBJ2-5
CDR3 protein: ASSEASDQETQY